One T cell receptor (beta chain) is described in this entry. At one end the junction does not follow the germline gene, possibly because of a read error. The sample is drawn from a study of blood T cell repertoires in COVID-19. Study background: Acute and convalescent COVID-19 specimens originated in the United States, Italy and Spain. PBMCs, B-cell-depleted T cells, or T cells were the source of the cDNA or gDNA that made up the material.

The authors' processing: Estimates of nucleated cell counts were drawn from the amplification of reference gene primers. The protocol was immunoSEQ multiplex PCR, while the TCRdb copy is restricted to in-frame clones and leaves out a portion. The V and J calls and clone size come from that table; D and trimming were worked out from the DNA. The sample holds roughly 38,000 clones; 81% are singletons and the top ten take more than 30%. This receptor was taken from a middle-aged man with active or convalescent COVID-19. Specimen: peripheral blood.

This CDR3 reads CASSPSGFKTGQHF. CDR3 coding DNA: TGTGCCAGCAGCCCGAGCGGATTCAAGACGGGCCAGCACTTC. The chain links TRBV7-9 to TRBJ2-5; D is possibly TRBD2 (5 bases). The CDR3 runs to 14 residues. Germline CDR1 SEHNR, CDR2 FQNEAQ (reference sequence).